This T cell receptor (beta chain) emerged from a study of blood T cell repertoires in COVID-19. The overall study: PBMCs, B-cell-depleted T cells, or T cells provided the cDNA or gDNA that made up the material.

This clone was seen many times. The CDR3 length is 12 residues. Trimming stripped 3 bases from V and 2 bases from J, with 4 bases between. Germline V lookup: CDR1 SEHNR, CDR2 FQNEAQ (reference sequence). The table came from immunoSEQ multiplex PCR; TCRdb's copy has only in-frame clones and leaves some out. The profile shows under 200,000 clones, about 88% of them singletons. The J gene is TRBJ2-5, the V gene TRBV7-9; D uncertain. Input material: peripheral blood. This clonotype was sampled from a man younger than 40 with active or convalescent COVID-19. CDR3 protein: CASSFQQETQYF. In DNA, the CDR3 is TGTGCCAGCAGCTTCCAGCAAGAGACCCAGTACTTC. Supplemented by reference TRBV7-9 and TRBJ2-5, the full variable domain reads DTGVSQNPRHKITKRGQNVTFRCDPISEHNRLYWYRQTLGQGPEFLTYFQNEAQLEKSRLLSDRFSAERPKGSFSTLEIQRTEQGDSAMYLCASSFQQETQYFGPGTRLLVL.